The clone carrying this TCR beta chain was counted between two and nine times. Its antigen is not known. This sample stems from a study of T cells in Graves' hyperthyroidism and ophthalmopathy. Study observations and caveats: Researchers found most expanded thyroid clonotypes above 0.001 in blood as well. Ophthalmopathy was separated from stable hyperthyroidism by a 13 V-J model.

Uncontrolled infection, other autoimmune disease, pregnancy or lactation led to exclusion. The germline V gene encodes CDR1 MNHEY and CDR2 SVGEGT. The CDR3 has 13 amino acids. With 2 bases removed from V and 3 bases from J, the gap between germline ends came to 7 bases. Amplified TCR beta CDR3 regions derived from RNA transcripts. An initial round of RT-PCR targeting the TCR CDR3 relied on the HTBI primer set. TCRdb analysed the multiplex PCR reads with MiXCR anew, one entry per CDR3 protein. The sample includes approximately 400,000 distinct CDR3 sequences, approximately 25% of them seen just once. The chain carries TRBV6-2 or TRBV6-3 and TRBJ2-5; D is uncertain. The clonotype comes from a man in his fifties with Graves' hyperthyroidism. The sample taken for sequencing was blood. The CDR3 DNA reads as TGTGCCAGCAGTTACGATGAAAAAGAGACCCAGTACTTC. Residues: CASSYDEKETQYF.